Listed below are T cell receptor beta chains from one sample, sequenced in a study of blood T cell repertoires in COVID-19. Generated by immunoSEQ multiplex PCR, the TCRdb table keeps only in-frame clones and is missing some. The table has under 200,000 clones, around 87% seen once. Sequencing was carried out using peripheral blood. The receptors derive from a man aged 40-55 years with active or convalescent COVID-19. Both conserved end residues are part of each CDR3. D genes are given only for firm matches. Some rows mark clone size as missing; the rest say once, few, many or name a class of expanded clone.

-	TRBD1	TRBV6-5	15	TRBJ2-2	TGTGCCAGCAGGCTACAGGGGGCGCCCGGCGGGGAGCTGTTTTTT	CASRLQGAPGGELFF
-	-	TRBV27	12	TRBJ1-2	TGTGCCAGCGGTGCAGGGTGGGGTGGCTACACCTTC	CASGAGWGGYTF
-	-	TRBV6-5	15	TRBJ1-3	TGTGCCAGCGTACAGGACTATAGGTACGGAAACACCATATATTTT	CASVQDYRYGNTIYF
-	-	TRBV20-1	12	TRBJ1-1	TGCAGTGCTAGTTCGGGGAACACTGAAGCTTTCTTT	CSASSGNTEAFF
-	TRBD1	TRBV10-3	13	TRBJ1-1	TGTGCCGCCGGACAGGGAGGGGGCACTGAAGCTTTCTTT	CAAGQGGGTEAFF
-	TRBD2	TRBV15	16	TRBJ2-7	TGTGCCACCAGCAGGATTGGACTAGCGGGGGCCTACGAGCAGTACTTC	CATSRIGLAGAYEQYF
-	-	TRBV5-1	14	TRBJ2-7	TGCGCCAGCAGCTTGAGTGGCGGAGCCTACGAGCAGTACTTC	CASSLSGGAYEQYF
-	TRBD2	TRBV5-1	14	TRBJ2-1	TGCGCCAGCAGCCCTGGCGGGGGGAACAATGAGCAGTTCTTC	CASSPGGGNNEQFF
-	-	TRBV25-1	12	TRBJ1-5	TGTGCCAGCAGTGAAGGGGCGCAGCCCCAGCATTTT	CASSEGAQPQHF
-	-	TRBV2	11	TRBJ2-3	TGTGCCAGACGTAGCGGTCCCCGGGAGTATTTT	CARRSGPREYF
-	-	TRBV6-4	14	TRBJ2-1	TGTGCCAGCAGTGACATGGGTGCGGCCAATGAGCAGTTCTTC	CASSDMGAANEQFF
-	TRBD2	TRBV6-2/TRBV6-3	17	TRBJ2-5	TGTGCCAGCAGTTACAGGACTAGCGGGGGGGCCCGAGAGACCCAGTACTTC	CASSYRTSGGARETQYF
-	TRBD1	TRBV4-1	18	TRBJ1-1	TGCGCCAGCAGCCGCACTTATGACAGGGGACTCATGAACACTGAAGCTTTCTTT	CASSRTYDRGLMNTEAFF
few	TRBD1	TRBV19	16	TRBJ1-5	TGTGCCAGTAGTACTAAGACAGGGCAATCTATTCAGCCCCAGCATTTT	CASSTKTGQSIQPQHF
-	-	TRBV6-5	15	TRBJ1-2	TGTGCCAGCAGCCGCCAACCCGGGGGAATGAACGGCTACACCTTC	CASSRQPGGMNGYTF
-	TRBD1	TRBV11-2	15	TRBJ2-7	TGTGCCAGCAGCTTAGGGGTCGGGACAGGGTACGAGCAGTACTTC	CASSLGVGTGYEQYF
-	-	TRBV7-6	15	TRBJ1-3	TGTGCCAGCAGCTCAACAGTTGTAGGTGGAAACACCATATATTTT	CASSSTVVGGNTIYF
-	-	TRBV5-1	11	TRBJ2-3	TGCGCCAGCAGCTCTACAGATACGCAGTATTTT	CASSSTDTQYF
-	TRBD1	TRBV10-2	15	TRBJ1-5	TGCGCCAGCAGTGAGTCCGCCAGGGGGCTGCAGCCCCAGCATTTT	CASSESARGLQPQHF
-	-	TRBV3-1/TRBV3-2	14	TRBJ1-3	TGTGCCAGCAGCCTGAGGAGCTCTGGAAACACCATATATTTT	CASSLRSSGNTIYF
few	-	TRBV7-9	13	TRBJ1-1	TGTGCCAGCAGCTTAGCTCCCGGAGCTGAAGCTTTCTTT	CASSLAPGAEAFF
-	-	TRBV15	18	TRBJ2-3	TGTGCCACCAGCAGAGGGTCTGGGGGCGGGCGTTCCACAGATACGCAGTATTTT	CATSRGSGGGRSTDTQYF
-	-	TRBV18	13	TRBJ1-1	TGTGCCAGCTCACGTCAGGTGAACACTGAAGCTTTCTTT	CASSRQVNTEAFF
-	-	TRBV7-9	12	TRBJ1-2	TGTGCCAGCAGCTTAGTGGAGTGGGGCTACACCTTC	CASSLVEWGYTF
once	-	TRBV18	14	TRBJ2-5	TGTGCCAGCTCACCCCGGACATTTCAAGAGACCCAGTACTTC	CASSPRTFQETQYF
-	-	TRBV7-9	12	TRBJ1-4	TGTGCCAGCAGCCTTGAGGGCGGAAAACTGTTTTTT	CASSLEGGKLFF
-	-	TRBV7-9	15	TRBJ2-2	TGTGCCAGCAGCTTAGCGCGTTACGGGACCGGGGAGCTGTTTTTT	CASSLARYGTGELFF